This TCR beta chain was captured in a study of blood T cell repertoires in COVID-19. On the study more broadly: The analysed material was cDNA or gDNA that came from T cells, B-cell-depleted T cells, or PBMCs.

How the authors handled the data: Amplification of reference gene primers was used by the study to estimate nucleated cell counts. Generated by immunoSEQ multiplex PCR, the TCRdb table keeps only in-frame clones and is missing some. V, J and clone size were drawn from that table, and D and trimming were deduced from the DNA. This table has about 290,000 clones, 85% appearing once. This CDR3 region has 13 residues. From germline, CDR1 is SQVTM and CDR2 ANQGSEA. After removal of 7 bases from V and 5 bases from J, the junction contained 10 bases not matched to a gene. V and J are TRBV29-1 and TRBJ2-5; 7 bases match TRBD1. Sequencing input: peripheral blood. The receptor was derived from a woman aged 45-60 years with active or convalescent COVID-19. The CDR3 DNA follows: TGCAGCGCCGAAGAGGGGGCATTGGAGACCCAGTACTTC. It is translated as CSAEEGALETQYF.